The sequence of this TCR beta chain was determined in a study of blood T cell repertoires in COVID-19. Study as a whole: COVID-19 samples collected from the United States, Italy and Spain covered acute and convalescent phases. PBMCs, B-cell-depleted T cells, or T cells were the source of the cDNA or gDNA that made up the material.

Trimming stripped 1 base from V and 1 base from J, with 9 bases between. This CDR3 spans 15 amino acids. Germline V CDR1 and CDR2: LGHDT, YNNKEL (reference sequence). The protocol was immunoSEQ multiplex PCR, while the TCRdb copy is restricted to in-frame clones and leaves out a portion. The data show some 140,000 clones, 85% to 90% seen once. Source material: peripheral blood. This chain joins TRBV3-1 (or the pseudogene TRBV3-2) and TRBJ2-3, with D tentatively TRBD2 (5 bases). The source of this sequence is a man over 45 with active COVID-19. The CDR3 coding sequence is TGTGCCAGCAGCCAAGGAGGGAAGGGCACAGATACGCAGTATTTT. Amino acid sequence: CASSQGGKGTDTQYF.